The rows below give T cell receptor beta chains drawn from one sample of a study of blood T cell repertoires in COVID-19. Assay: immunoSEQ multiplex PCR; the TCRdb copy retains only in-frame clones and omits some. The repertoire holds around 100,000 clones, with 75% to 90% as singletons. The source material was peripheral blood. Source of these receptors: a woman aged 70-85 years with acute or convalescent COVID-19. Each CDR3 is given with its conserved first and last residue. D genes are given only for firm matches. Clone sizes are given selectively: once, few, many, or a class where the clone is expanded.

TRBJ2-2 | TRBV11-3 | - | - | CASSFGGNTGELFF | TGTGCCAGCAGCTTCGGGGGGAACACCGGGGAGCTGTTTTTT
TRBJ2-3 | TRBV7-9 | - | TRBD2 | CASSLPPDSGHF | TGTGCCAGCAGCTTACCCCCAGATAGCGGGCATTTT
TRBJ2-7 | TRBV3-1/TRBV3-2 | - | TRBD2 | CASSLRGGVISYEQYF | TGTGCCAGCAGCCTTCGCGGGGGGGTTATCTCCTACGAGCAGTACTTC
TRBJ1-2 | TRBV5-1 | - | - | CASSLEAENYGYTF | TGCGCCAGCAGCTTGGAAGCGGAAAACTATGGCTACACCTTC
TRBJ2-1 | TRBV6-5 | - | TRBD1 | CASSPGQVVVDEQFF | TGTGCCAGCAGCCCGGGACAGGTTGTGGTAGATGAGCAGTTCTTC
TRBJ1-1 | TRBV4-2 | - | - | CASSRIGDVNTEAFF | TGTGCCAGCAGTCGGATAGGGGATGTGAACACTGAAGCTTTCTTT
TRBJ1-2 | TRBV28 | - | TRBD1 | CASSLQGVPGPGYTF | TGTGCCAGCAGCCTACAGGGGGTACCAGGTCCTGGCTACACCTTC
TRBJ2-7 | TRBV19 | - | - | CASSISRGKYEQYF | TGTGCCAGTAGTATTTCGAGGGGGAAATACGAGCAGTACTTC
TRBJ1-4 | TRBV29-1 | - | TRBD1 | CSVRQTGGRNEKLFF | TGCAGCGTTCGCCAGACAGGGGGCCGTAATGAAAAACTGTTTTTT
TRBJ1-3 | TRBV6-5 | - | - | CASSTDSHSGNTIYF | TGTGCCAGCAGTACAGACAGCCACTCTGGAAACACCATATATTTT
TRBJ2-3 | TRBV7-3 | - | TRBD2 | CASSASSPGLPVVPQYF | TGTGCCAGCAGCGCCAGCTCACCGGGACTACCTGTAGTGCCGCAGTATTTT
TRBJ2-7 | TRBV5-8 | - | - | CASSLGQGGYEQYF | TGTGCCAGCAGCTTGGGTCAGGGGGGCTACGAGCAGTACTTC
TRBJ1-5 | TRBV24-1 | once | - | CATSPGGNQPQHF | TGTGCCACCAGTCCGGGGGGCAATCAGCCCCAGCATTTT
TRBJ2-1 | TRBV6-2/TRBV6-3 | - | TRBD2 | CASSTVAGGSYNEQFF | TGTGCCAGCAGTACCGTCGCGGGGGGCTCCTACAATGAGCAGTTCTTC
TRBJ1-5 | TRBV6-6 | - | - | CASSPGQPQHF | TGTGCCAGCAGTCCCGGGCAGCCCCAGCATTTT
TRBJ1-2 | TRBV10-1 | - | - | CASSDRNYGYTF | TGCGCCAGCAGTGACAGAAACTATGGCTACACCTTC
TRBJ2-7 | TRBV28 | - | - | CASSPGTFSMAGYEQYF | TGTGCCAGCAGTCCCGGGACATTCTCAATGGCCGGTTACGAGCAGTACTTC
TRBJ2-1 | TRBV10-1 | few | TRBD1 | CASSPTGTGPNNEQFF | TGCGCCAGCAGTCCTACCGGGACAGGGCCAAACAATGAGCAGTTCTTC
TRBJ1-2 | TRBV19 | - | TRBD1 | CASSAKDRGHGYTF | TGTGCCAGTAGTGCTAAAGACAGGGGGCACGGCTACACCTTC
TRBJ2-1 | TRBV19 | - | - | CASSIGGYNEQFF | TGTGCCAGTAGTATAGGCGGATACAATGAGCAGTTCTTC
TRBJ2-4 | TRBV5-1 | - | TRBD2 | CASSKGLAGGLGNIQYF | TGCGCCAGCAGCAAGGGACTAGCGGGAGGGTTGGGGAACATTCAGTACTTC
TRBJ2-1 | TRBV11-3 | few | TRBD2 | CASSSKRGGNEQFF | TGTGCCAGCAGCTCCAAGCGGGGGGGTAATGAGCAGTTCTTC
TRBJ2-2 | TRBV19 | - | - | CASSKRTGELFF | TGTGCCAGTAGTAAGAGGACCGGGGAGCTGTTTTTT
TRBJ2-2 | TRBV5-8 | - | - | CASSFLGGRDTGELFF | TGTGCCAGCAGCTTTCTGGGGGGGCGAGACACCGGGGAGCTGTTTTTT
TRBJ2-2 | TRBV19 | - | - | CASRARGTGELFF | TGTGCCAGTAGGGCCCGGGGCACCGGGGAGCTGTTTTTT
TRBJ2-7 | TRBV19 | - | - | CASSPTAGAAYEQYF | TGTGCCAGTAGTCCCACAGCGGGTGCTGCCTACGAGCAGTACTTC
TRBJ1-1 | TRBV2 | - | TRBD1 | CASSVGTGDTEAFF | TGTGCCAGCAGTGTCGGGACAGGGGACACTGAAGCTTTCTTT
TRBJ2-7 | TRBV9 | few | TRBD1 | CASSATGNFAYEQYF | TGTGCCAGCAGCGCGACAGGGAATTTCGCCTACGAGCAGTACTTC
TRBJ1-2 | TRBV10-3 | - | - | CAISPSQVLGPNYGYTF | TGTGCCATCAGTCCCTCCCAAGTATTGGGGCCCAACTATGGCTACACCTTC
TRBJ1-2 | TRBV11-2 | - | - | CASSLKTNYGYTF | TGTGCCAGCAGCCTTAAAACTAACTATGGCTACACCTTC
TRBJ2-3 | TRBV2 | once | - | CASWNVVGTDTQYF | TGTGCCAGCTGGAACGTCGTCGGGACAGATACGCAGTATTTT
TRBJ2-5 | TRBV5-1 | - | TRBD2 | CASSLGTSGGETQYF | TGCGCCAGCAGCCTTGGGACTAGCGGGGGAGAGACCCAGTACTTC
TRBJ2-2 | TRBV5-1 | - | TRBD1 | CASSLQGDPSTGELFF | TGCGCCAGCAGCTTGCAGGGGGATCCTTCCACCGGGGAGCTGTTTTTT
TRBJ1-5 | TRBV5-1 | - | - | CASSPGGNQPQHF | TGCGCCAGCAGTCCAGGGGGCAATCAGCCCCAGCATTTT
TRBJ2-5 | TRBV2 | - | - | CASSSPGETQYF | TGTGCCAGCAGTTCCCCGGGAGAGACCCAGTACTTC
TRBJ1-5 | TRBV5-8 | - | TRBD1 | CASAGQGSAWGQPQHF | TGTGCCAGCGCTGGACAGGGCTCGGCCTGGGGTCAGCCCCAGCATTTT
TRBJ2-7 | TRBV3-1/TRBV3-2 | - | - | CASSQAQGGSYEQYF | TGTGCCAGCAGCCAAGCTCAGGGCGGTTCCTACGAGCAGTACTTC
TRBJ2-3 | TRBV4-1 | - | TRBD2 | CASSPSGTGGADTQYF | TGCGCCAGCAGCCCATCCGGGACGGGGGGGGCAGATACGCAGTATTTT
TRBJ2-7 | TRBV28 | - | TRBD1 | CASSLGPGGQYF | TGTGCCAGCAGCCTGGGCCCAGGGGGGCAGTACTTC
TRBJ2-7 | TRBV29-1 | - | - | CSVNGAGESPYEQYF | TGCAGCGTAAACGGGGCAGGGGAATCCCCCTACGAGCAGTACTTC
TRBJ1-2 | TRBV4-2 | - | - | CASSQESARGLNYGYTF | TGTGCCAGCAGCCAAGAGTCGGCCAGGGGCCTAAACTATGGCTACACCTTC
TRBJ2-3 | TRBV5-1 | - | - | CASSPAVREFTDTQYF | TGCGCCAGCAGCCCGGCGGTACGGGAGTTCACAGATACGCAGTATTTT
TRBJ2-7 | TRBV15 | once | TRBD1 | CATSRLGQGGDEQYF | TGTGCCACCAGCAGATTGGGACAGGGGGGCGACGAGCAGTACTTC